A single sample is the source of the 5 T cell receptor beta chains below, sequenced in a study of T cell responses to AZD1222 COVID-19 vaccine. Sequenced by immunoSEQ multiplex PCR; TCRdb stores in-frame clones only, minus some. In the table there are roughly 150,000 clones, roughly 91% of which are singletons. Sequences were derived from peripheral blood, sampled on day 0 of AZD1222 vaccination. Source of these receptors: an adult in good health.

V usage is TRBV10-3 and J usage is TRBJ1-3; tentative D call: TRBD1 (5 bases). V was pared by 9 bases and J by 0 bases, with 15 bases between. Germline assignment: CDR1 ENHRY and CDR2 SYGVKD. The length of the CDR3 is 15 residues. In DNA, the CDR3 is TGTGCCATTGGGGACCAGGGCTACTCTGGAAACACCATATATTTT. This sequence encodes CAIGDQGYSGNTIYF.

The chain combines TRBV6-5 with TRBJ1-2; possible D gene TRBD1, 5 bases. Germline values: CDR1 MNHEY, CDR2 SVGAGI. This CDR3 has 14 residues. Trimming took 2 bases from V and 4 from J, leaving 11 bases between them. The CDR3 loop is CASSYSQGGYGYTF. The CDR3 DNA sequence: TGTGCCAGCAGTTACAGCCAGGGCGGCTATGGCTACACCTTC.

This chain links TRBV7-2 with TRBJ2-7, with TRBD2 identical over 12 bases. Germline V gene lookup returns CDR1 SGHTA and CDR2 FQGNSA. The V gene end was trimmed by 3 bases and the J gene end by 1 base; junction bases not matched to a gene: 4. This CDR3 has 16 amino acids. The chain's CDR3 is CASSFTSGRQSYEQYF. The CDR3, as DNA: TGTGCCAGCAGCTTTACTAGCGGGAGGCAATCCTACGAGCAGTACTTC.

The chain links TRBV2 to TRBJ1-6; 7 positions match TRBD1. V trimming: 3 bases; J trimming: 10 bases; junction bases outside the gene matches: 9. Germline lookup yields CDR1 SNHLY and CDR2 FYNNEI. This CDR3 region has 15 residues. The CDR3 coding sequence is TGTGCCAGCAGTGAGCTTGGGCAGGGGGGATCACCCCTCCACTTT. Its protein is CASSELGQGGSPLHF.

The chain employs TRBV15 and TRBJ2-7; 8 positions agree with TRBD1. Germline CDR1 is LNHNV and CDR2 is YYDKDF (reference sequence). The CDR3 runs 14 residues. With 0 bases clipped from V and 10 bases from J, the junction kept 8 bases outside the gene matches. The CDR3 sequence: CATSRDSGQVRQYF. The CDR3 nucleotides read TGTGCCACCAGCAGAGATTCGGGACAGGTCCGACAGTACTTC.